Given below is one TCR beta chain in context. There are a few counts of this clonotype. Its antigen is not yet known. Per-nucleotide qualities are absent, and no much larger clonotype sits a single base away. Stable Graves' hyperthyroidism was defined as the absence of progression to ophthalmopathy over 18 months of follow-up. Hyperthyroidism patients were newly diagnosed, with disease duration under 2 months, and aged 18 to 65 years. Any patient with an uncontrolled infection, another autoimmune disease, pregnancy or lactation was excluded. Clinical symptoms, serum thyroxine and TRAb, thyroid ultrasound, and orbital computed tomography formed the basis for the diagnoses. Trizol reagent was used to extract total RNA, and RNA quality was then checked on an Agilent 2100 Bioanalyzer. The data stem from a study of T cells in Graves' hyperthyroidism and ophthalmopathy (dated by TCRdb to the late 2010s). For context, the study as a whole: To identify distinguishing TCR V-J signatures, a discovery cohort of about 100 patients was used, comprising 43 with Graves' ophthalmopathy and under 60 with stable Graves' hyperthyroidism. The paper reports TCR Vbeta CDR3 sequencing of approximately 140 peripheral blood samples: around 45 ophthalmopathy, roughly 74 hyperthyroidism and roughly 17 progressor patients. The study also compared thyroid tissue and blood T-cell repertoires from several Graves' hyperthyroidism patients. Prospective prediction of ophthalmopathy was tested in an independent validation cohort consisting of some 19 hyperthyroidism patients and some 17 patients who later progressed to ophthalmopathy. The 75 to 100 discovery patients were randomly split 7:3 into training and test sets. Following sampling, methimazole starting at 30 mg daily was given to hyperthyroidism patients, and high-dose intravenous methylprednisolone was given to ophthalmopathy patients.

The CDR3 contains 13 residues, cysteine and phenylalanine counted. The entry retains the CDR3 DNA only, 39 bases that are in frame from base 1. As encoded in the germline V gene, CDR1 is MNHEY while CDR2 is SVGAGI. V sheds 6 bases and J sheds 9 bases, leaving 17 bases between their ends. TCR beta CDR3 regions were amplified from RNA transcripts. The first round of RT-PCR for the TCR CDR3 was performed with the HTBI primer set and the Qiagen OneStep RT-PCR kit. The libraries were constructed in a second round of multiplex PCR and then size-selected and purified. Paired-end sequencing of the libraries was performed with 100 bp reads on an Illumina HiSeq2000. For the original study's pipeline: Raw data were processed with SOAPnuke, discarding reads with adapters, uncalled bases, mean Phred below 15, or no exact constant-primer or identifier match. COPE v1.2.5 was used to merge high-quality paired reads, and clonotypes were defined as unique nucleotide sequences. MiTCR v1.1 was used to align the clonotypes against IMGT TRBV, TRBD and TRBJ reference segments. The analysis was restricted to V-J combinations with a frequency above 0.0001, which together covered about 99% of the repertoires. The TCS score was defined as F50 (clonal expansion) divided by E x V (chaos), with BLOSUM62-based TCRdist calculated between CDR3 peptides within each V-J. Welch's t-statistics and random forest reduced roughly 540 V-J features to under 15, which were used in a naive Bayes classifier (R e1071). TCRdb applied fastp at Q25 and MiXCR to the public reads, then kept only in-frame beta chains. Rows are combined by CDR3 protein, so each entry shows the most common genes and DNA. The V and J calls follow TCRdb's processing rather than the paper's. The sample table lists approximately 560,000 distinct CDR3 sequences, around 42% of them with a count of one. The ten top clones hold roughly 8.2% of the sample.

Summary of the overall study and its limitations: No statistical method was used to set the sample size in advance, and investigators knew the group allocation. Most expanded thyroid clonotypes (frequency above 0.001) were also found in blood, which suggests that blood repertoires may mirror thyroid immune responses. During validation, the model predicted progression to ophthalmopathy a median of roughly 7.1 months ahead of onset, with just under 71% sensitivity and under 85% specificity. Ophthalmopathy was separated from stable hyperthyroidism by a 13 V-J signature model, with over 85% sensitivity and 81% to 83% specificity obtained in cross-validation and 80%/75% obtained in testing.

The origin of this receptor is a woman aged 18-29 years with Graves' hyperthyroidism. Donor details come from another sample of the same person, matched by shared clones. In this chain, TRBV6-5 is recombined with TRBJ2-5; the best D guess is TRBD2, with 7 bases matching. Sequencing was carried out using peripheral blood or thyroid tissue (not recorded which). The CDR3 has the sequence CASRGGAREAQYF. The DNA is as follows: TGTGCCAGCAGAGGGGGGGCCCGTGAGGCCCAGTACTTC.